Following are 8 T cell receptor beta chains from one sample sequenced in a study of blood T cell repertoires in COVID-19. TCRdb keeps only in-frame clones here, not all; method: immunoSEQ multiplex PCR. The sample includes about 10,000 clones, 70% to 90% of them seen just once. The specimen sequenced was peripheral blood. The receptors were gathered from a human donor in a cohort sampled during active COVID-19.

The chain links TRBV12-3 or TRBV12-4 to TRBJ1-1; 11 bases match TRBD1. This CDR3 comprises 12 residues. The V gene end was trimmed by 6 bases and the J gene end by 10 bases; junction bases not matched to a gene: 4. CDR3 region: CASRPGQGVAFF. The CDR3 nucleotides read TGTGCCAGCAGGCCGGGACAGGGGGTAGCTTTCTTT.

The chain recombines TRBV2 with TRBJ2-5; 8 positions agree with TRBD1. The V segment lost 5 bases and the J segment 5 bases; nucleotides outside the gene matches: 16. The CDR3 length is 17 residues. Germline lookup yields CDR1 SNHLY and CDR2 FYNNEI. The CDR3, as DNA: TGTGCCAGCAGTTCCCCTAGAGCCCCAGGGGGCACGGAGACCCAGTACTTC. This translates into CASSSPRAPGGTETQYF.

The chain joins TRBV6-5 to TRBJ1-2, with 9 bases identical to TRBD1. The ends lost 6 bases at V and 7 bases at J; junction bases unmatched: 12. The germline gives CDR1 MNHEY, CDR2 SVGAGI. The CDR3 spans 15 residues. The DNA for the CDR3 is TGTGCCAGCAGGCGGACAGGGGTTAATGCACGTGGCTACACCTTC. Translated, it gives CASRRTGVNARGYTF.

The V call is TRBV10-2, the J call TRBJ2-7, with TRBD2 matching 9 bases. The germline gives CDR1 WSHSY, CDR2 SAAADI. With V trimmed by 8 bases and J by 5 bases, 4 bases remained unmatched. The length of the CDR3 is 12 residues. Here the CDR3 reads CASGLAIDEQYF. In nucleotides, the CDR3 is TGCGCCAGCGGACTAGCGATTGACGAGCAGTACTTC.

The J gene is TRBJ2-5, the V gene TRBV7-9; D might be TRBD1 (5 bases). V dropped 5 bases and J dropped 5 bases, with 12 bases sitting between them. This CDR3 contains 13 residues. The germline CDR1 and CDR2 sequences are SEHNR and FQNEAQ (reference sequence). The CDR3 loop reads CASSEAGRETQYF. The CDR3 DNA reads TGTGCCAGCAGCGAAGCAGGGCGCGAGACCCAGTACTTC. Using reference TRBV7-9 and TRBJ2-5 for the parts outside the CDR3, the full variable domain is DTGVSQNPRHKITKRGQNVTFRCDPISEHNRLYWYRQTLGQGPEFLTYFQNEAQLEKSRLLSDRFSAERPKGSFSTLEIQRTEQGDSAMYLCASSEAGRETQYFGPGTRLLVL.

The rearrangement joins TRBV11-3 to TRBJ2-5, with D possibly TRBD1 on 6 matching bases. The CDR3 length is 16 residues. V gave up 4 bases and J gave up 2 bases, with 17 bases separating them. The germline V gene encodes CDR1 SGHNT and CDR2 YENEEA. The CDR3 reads CASSSGQIGSQETQYF. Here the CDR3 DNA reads TGTGCCAGCAGCTCCGGACAGATAGGGTCACAAGAGACCCAGTACTTC.

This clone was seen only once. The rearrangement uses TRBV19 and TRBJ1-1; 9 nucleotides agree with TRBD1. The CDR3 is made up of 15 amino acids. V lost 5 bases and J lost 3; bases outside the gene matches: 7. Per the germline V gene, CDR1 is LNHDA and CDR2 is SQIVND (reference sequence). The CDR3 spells CASSFLTGGDTEAFF. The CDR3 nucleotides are TGTGCCAGTAGTTTCTTGACAGGGGGGGACACTGAAGCTTTCTTT.

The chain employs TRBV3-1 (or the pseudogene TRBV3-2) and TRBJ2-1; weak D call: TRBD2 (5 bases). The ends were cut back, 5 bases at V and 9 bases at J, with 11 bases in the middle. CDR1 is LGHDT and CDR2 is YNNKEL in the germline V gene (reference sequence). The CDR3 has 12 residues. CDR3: CASSALAGEQFF. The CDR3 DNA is TGTGCCAGCAGCGCTCTAGCCGGTGAGCAGTTCTTC.